This passage covers 13 T cell receptor beta chains from one sample sequenced in a study of T cell changes during pregnancy in multiple sclerosis. Using immunoSEQ multiplex PCR, the repertoire was profiled, and TCRdb retains in-frame clones only, with some absent. The sample gives 55,000 or so clones, over 80% of which show up once; 0.16% is in the top ten. The sequencing here drew on CD4+ T cells from peripheral blood mononuclear cells, taken after pregnancy. The receptors derive from a female donor in good health, enrolled as a control in a pregnancy study.

The genes are TRBV6-1 and TRBJ2-7; TRBD2 matches at 8 bases. The CDR3 extends over 14 amino acids. V trimming: 6 bases; J trimming: 4 bases; junction bases outside the gene matches: 8. The V gene's germline CDR1 is MNHNS and CDR2 SASEGT. The CDR3, as DNA: TGTGCCAGCAGACAACGGGGGGGCTTATACGAGCAGTACTTC. Protein sequence: CASRQRGGLYEQYF.

V usage is TRBV7-9 and J usage is TRBJ2-1, with a weak D call TRBD2 (6 bases). CDR1 is SEHNR and CDR2 is FQNEAQ in the germline V gene (reference sequence). Trimming left V 0 bases short and J 3 bases short, with 9 bases between. There are 15 residues in the CDR3. The CDR3 is CASSLAEGSYNEQFF. CDR3 in DNA: TGTGCCAGCAGCTTAGCGGAGGGGAGCTACAATGAGCAGTTCTTC.

CDR3 sequence (DNA): TGTGCCAGCAGCTTGTCCGGGGGGTATGAAAAACTGTTTTTT. This translates into CASSLSGGYEKLFF. The chain joins TRBV5-8 to TRBJ1-4; weak D call: TRBD1 (5 bases). The CDR3 is 14 residues long. The germline V gene encodes CDR1 SGHTS and CDR2 YDEGEE. V lost 1 base and J 6 bases, leaving 10 bases between the germline ends.

V is TRBV18 and J is TRBJ2-2; 7 bases agree with TRBD1. V lost 5 bases, J lost 4 bases, and 13 bases stayed unmatched. Germline loops: CDR1 KGHSH, CDR2 LQKENI. CDR3 length equals 17 residues. The CDR3 region is CASSASAPTGSTGELFF. The CDR3 DNA reads TGTGCCAGCTCAGCTTCAGCCCCGACAGGGTCCACCGGGGAGCTGTTTTTT.

The chain employs TRBV19 and TRBJ1-6, with 7 bases that match TRBD1. CDR1 is LNHDA, CDR2 SQIVND, per germline (reference sequence). This CDR3 contains 15 residues. J gave up 4 bases and V 6 bases, and 6 bases lay outside the gene matches. In nucleotides, the CDR3 is TGTGCCAGTAGGCCGACAGGGTCATATAATTCACCCCTCCACTTT. Its translation is CASRPTGSYNSPLHF.

The rearrangement uses TRBV11-2 and TRBJ2-6; 10 positions agree with TRBD1. Germline V lookup: CDR1 SGHAT, CDR2 FQNNGV. The trim removed 3 bases at V and 0 bases at J, leaving 5 bases unmatched. This CDR3 region has 18 residues. The CDR3 DNA reads TGTGCCAGCAGCTTTCGGGGGACAGGGGTCTCTGGGGCCAACGTCCTGACTTTC. Translating gives CASSFRGTGVSGANVLTF.

The chain recombines TRBV29-1 with TRBJ2-5; D perhaps matches TRBD1 (6 bases). The CDR3 extends over 15 amino acids. Deletions cut 0 bases from V and 2 bases from J, with 13 bases between. Germline V CDR1 and CDR2: SQVTM, ANQGSEA. For the CDR3, the DNA is TGCAGCGTTGAAGATCTCAGGACAGCTCAAGAGACCCAGTACTTC. Protein: CSVEDLRTAQETQYF. The whole variable domain, remainder taken from reference TRBV29-1 and TRBJ2-5, is SAVISQKPSRDICQRGTSLTIQCQVDSQVTMMFWYRQQPGQSLTLIATANQGSEATYESGFVIDKFPISRPNLTFSTLTVSNMSPEDSSIYLCSVEDLRTAQETQYFGPGTRLLVL.

V is TRBV27 and J is TRBJ1-1, with D tentatively TRBD1 (5 bases). CDR3 length: 13 residues. Germline CDR1 MNHEY, CDR2 SMNVEV (reference sequence). V lost 8 bases, J lost 4 bases, and 14 bases lay in between. In DNA form, the CDR3 reads TGTGCCAGCCACGACAGTCTGGGCACTGAAGCTTTCTTT. It codes for CASHDSLGTEAFF.

The V gene is TRBV7-2, the J gene TRBJ1-3, with D uncertain. There are 15 residues in the CDR3. Deletions cut 1 base from V and 0 bases from J, with 7 bases between. Germline loops: CDR1 SGHTA, CDR2 FQGNSA. CDR3 in amino acids: CASSLGFGSGNTIYF. The CDR3 coding sequence is TGTGCCAGCAGCTTAGGTTTCGGCTCTGGAAACACCATATATTTT.

V usage is TRBV7-2 and J usage is TRBJ1-4, with 8 nucleotides matching TRBD1. The CDR3 has 16 residues. CDR1 SGHTA and CDR2 FQGNSA come from the germline V gene. V lost 2 bases to trimming and J lost 2 bases; unmatched junction nucleotides: 4. CDR3 protein: CASSLYRGFTNEKLFF. CDR3 nucleotide sequence: TGTGCCAGCAGCTTATACAGGGGGTTTACTAATGAAAAACTGTTTTTT.

The chain couples TRBV5-1 to TRBJ2-7; 7 bases are shared with TRBD1. CDR3 length: 15 amino acids. The V and J ends lost 0 bases and 4 bases, in that order; junction bases with no gene match: 7. Per the germline V gene, CDR1 is SGHRS and CDR2 is YFSETQ. CDR3 amino acids: CASSLGGTVTYEQYF. Written as DNA, the CDR3 is TGCGCCAGCAGCTTGGGAGGGACAGTGACTTACGAGCAGTACTTC.

V is TRBV11-1 and J is TRBJ1-1, with D unclear. V lost 3 bases to trimming and J lost 4 bases, with 9 bases between them. Germline V CDR1 and CDR2: SGHAT, FQDESV (reference sequence). CDR3 length: 13 amino acids. CDR3 DNA: TGTGCCAGCAGCTTTCGGAGTAGCACTGAAGCTTTCTTT. This translates into CASSFRSSTEAFF.

This clone was counted a single time. The chain couples TRBV5-4 to TRBJ1-3; D remains unclear. The CDR3 runs 15 residues. With 6 bases removed from V and 0 bases from J, the gap between germline ends came to 13 bases. Germline lookup yields CDR1 SGHNT and CDR2 YYREEE (reference sequence). DNA for the CDR3: TGTGCCAGCACCAAACGGCAGGACTCTGGAAACACCATATATTTT. It specifies CASTKRQDSGNTIYF.